This entry describes one T cell receptor beta chain. Sequenced by immunoSEQ multiplex PCR; TCRdb stores in-frame clones only, minus some. The sample has some 200,000 clones; 70% to 90% are singletons. The data stem from a study of blood T cell repertoires in COVID-19. V shed 5 bases, J shed 1 base, and the junction held 1 base outside the gene matches. This CDR3 is 13 amino acids long. Looked up from germline, CDR1 is MNHEY and CDR2 is SMNVEV (reference sequence). Sequenced: peripheral blood. The chain links TRBV27 to TRBJ1-2; 7 bases agree with TRBD1. This TCR was recovered from a woman aged 40 to 50 with acute or convalescent COVID-19. CDR3 bases: TGTGCCAGCAGTAGGGACAGTAACTATGGCTACACCTTC. Amino acids: CASSRDSNYGYTF.